One and the same sample provided the 29 T cell receptor beta chains below, sequenced in a study of graft-versus-host responses after intestinal transplantation (dated by TCRdb to the early 2020s). The library was prepared using the immunoSEQ multiplex PCR assay. The source is immuneACCESS, and TCRdb retained only in-frame sequences with V and J called. Part of the clones is not carried over; for the studies checked, unresolved V genes explain less than half of this, and the remainder is unexplained. The sample includes approximately 100,000 clones, with 86% observed a single time. The ten largest make up approximately 1.5% of the sample. The sequencing used PBMCs, collected 255 days after intestinal transplant. These receptor sequences come from a human patient who received an intestinal transplant, so some T cells may come from the graft donor.

The chain has TRBV7-8 and TRBJ2-1; TRBD2 matches 13 bases. The CDR3 runs 17 residues. CDR1 and CDR2 from the germline V gene are SGHVS and FQNEAQ. Trimming took 5 bases from V and 5 from J; bases not matched to a gene: 9. As DNA, the CDR3 is TGTGCCAGCAGCCCAGGACTAGCGGGAGAGATTAACAATGAGCAGTTCTTC. Translation: CASSPGLAGEINNEQFF.

The chain links TRBV6-5 to TRBJ2-7, with 7 bases that match TRBD1. V was clipped by 6 bases and J by 1 base; unmatched bases: 6. Germline lookup yields CDR1 MNHEY and CDR2 SVGAGI. This CDR3 comprises 14 residues. The CDR3 nucleotides are TGTGCCAGCAGCCGACAGGGAGTATCCTACGAGCAGTACTTC. It yields the protein CASSRQGVSYEQYF.

This clone was picked up one time. V usage is TRBV4-2 and J usage is TRBJ2-1, with TRBD2 identical over 10 bases. Germline assignment: CDR1 LGHNA and CDR2 YNFKEQ. Trimming at V came to 1 base and at J to 5 bases, leaving 5 bases not matched to a gene. This CDR3 has 16 amino acids. As DNA, the CDR3 is TGTGCCAGCAGCCAAGTCGAGCGGGGGGGCGACAATGAGCAGTTCTTC. Translation gives CASSQVERGGDNEQFF.

The genes are TRBV7-9 and TRBJ1-6; 9 nucleotides agree with TRBD1. The CDR3 length is 15 residues. The V and J ends lost 4 bases and 8 bases, in that order; junction bases with no gene match: 6. Germline V CDR1 and CDR2: SEHNR, FQNEAQ (reference sequence). CDR3 in amino acids: CASSSRTGGDSPLHF. The CDR3 DNA is TGTGCCAGCAGCTCCCGAACAGGGGGCGATTCACCCCTCCACTTT.

V is TRBV11-1 and J is TRBJ2-7; the match to TRBD1 covers 11 bases. V shed 0 bases, J shed 0 bases, and the junction held 1 base outside the gene matches. CDR1 and CDR2 (germline): SGHAT, FQDESV (reference sequence). This CDR3 has 16 residues. CDR3 residues: CASSLAGQGGSYEQYF. CDR3 in DNA: TGTGCCAGCAGCTTAGCGGGACAGGGGGGCTCCTACGAGCAGTACTTC.

This clone has a handful of counts. The chain joins TRBV11-1 to TRBJ2-2; 8 bases align to TRBD2. The CDR3 loop spans 15 amino acids. Unmatched junction bases numbered 8, after V lost 6 bases and J lost 5 bases. Germline loops: CDR1 SGHAT, CDR2 FQDESV (reference sequence). The CDR3 loop is CASRPGRGGTGELFF. The CDR3 DNA sequence: TGTGCCAGCAGGCCGGGACGGGGGGGTACCGGGGAGCTGTTTTTT.

V gene TRBV5-4 combines with J gene TRBJ1-1; 9 bases match TRBD1. This CDR3 has 15 residues. With 4 bases clipped from V and 10 bases from J, the junction kept 14 bases outside the gene matches. The germline gives CDR1 SGHNT, CDR2 YYREEE (reference sequence). The CDR3 bases are TGTGCCAGCAGCCCGGCGGGACAGGGAAGAGGAGGAGCTTTCTTT. It codes for CASSPAGQGRGGAFF.

The chain links TRBV11-1 to TRBJ2-5; D remains unclear. The CDR3 sequence is 12 residues long. From germline, CDR1 is SGHAT and CDR2 FQDESV (reference sequence). V shed 0 bases and J shed 5 bases, with 4 bases lying between them. The DNA for the CDR3 is TGTGCCAGCAGCTTAGCCAGGGAGACCCAGTACTTC. Its protein product is CASSLARETQYF.

The chain couples TRBV5-1 to TRBJ1-1; D gene ambiguous. Germline assignment: CDR1 SGHRS and CDR2 YFSETQ. The CDR3 spans 14 residues. Trimming stripped 4 bases from V and 2 bases from J, with 12 bases between. The CDR3 coding sequence is TGCGCCAGCAGCAACGAAGGACTCAACACTGAAGCTTTCTTT. Protein sequence: CASSNEGLNTEAFF.

Regarding this clone: The same CDR3 also results from other DNA sequences found in this sample. The chain employs TRBV9 and TRBJ1-2; D may be TRBD1 (5 bases). The CDR3 has 15 residues. Trimming shortened V by 4 bases and J by 8 bases, and 21 bases separated the two germline ends. Germline loops: CDR1 SGDLS, CDR2 YYNGEE. CDR3 region: CASSRVRQAGGGYTF. The CDR3 DNA is TGTGCCAGCAGCAGAGTGAGGCAGGCGGGGGGGGGCTACACCTTC.

The genes are TRBV10-2 and TRBJ2-7, with a tentative D call TRBD2 (6 bases). The ends were cut back, 6 bases at V and 4 bases at J, with 16 bases in the middle. Germline V gene sequence: CDR1 WSHSY, CDR2 SAAADI. The CDR3 length is 14 residues. CDR3 DNA sequence: TGCGCCAGCAGGGGAGGTCCGGCACCTTACGAGCAGTACTTC. Translated, it gives CASRGGPAPYEQYF.

The J gene is TRBJ2-6, the V gene TRBV28, with D hard to call. This CDR3 is built from 15 residues. The V end was cut by 3 bases, the J end by 0 bases, with 6 bases between. CDR1 MDHEN and CDR2 SYDVKM come from the germline V gene. This CDR3 is CASSLRISGANVLTF. CDR3 coding DNA: TGTGCCAGCAGTTTGCGGATCTCTGGGGCCAACGTCCTGACTTTC.

The V call is TRBV6-5, the J call TRBJ2-7, with a possible D match to TRBD1 (5 bases). The CDR3 is 14 residues long. Trimming cost V 2 bases and J 5 bases, with 13 bases left between them. In germline, CDR1 is MNHEY, CDR2 SVGAGI. The CDR3 region has the DNA TGTGCCAGCAGTTACCAGCGACAGTTCCACGAGCAGTACGTC. Protein product: CASSYQRQFHEQYV.

V usage is TRBV13 and J usage is TRBJ1-3, with a tentative D call TRBD1 (5 bases). The V end was cut by 3 bases, the J end by 4 bases, with 10 bases between. The CDR3 spans 14 residues. Germline V gene data show CDR1 as PRHDT and CDR2 as FYEKMQ (reference sequence). DNA for the CDR3: TGTGCCAGCAGCTTTTCAGGGCTCGGAAACACCATATATTTT. It specifies CASSFSGLGNTIYF. Together with reference TRBV13 and TRBJ1-3, the CDR3 gives the full variable domain: AAGVIQSPRHLIKEKRETATLKCYPIPRHDTVYWYQQGPGQDPQFLISFYEKMQSDKGSIPDRFSAQQFSDYHSELNMSSLELGDSALYFCASSFSGLGNTIYFGEGSWLTVV.

J is TRBJ1-5 and V is TRBV2; 9 positions agree with TRBD1. J gave up 2 bases and V 4 bases, and 3 bases lay outside the gene matches. This CDR3 has 15 residues. Germline CDR1 SNHLY, CDR2 FYNNEI. CDR3 DNA: TGTGCCAGCAGTGCGGACAGGGGAGGCAATCAGCCCCAGCATTTT. Translation gives CASSADRGGNQPQHF.

The rearrangement links TRBV19 to TRBJ2-1; possibly TRBD2 for D (5 bases). Germline V gene data show CDR1 as LNHDA and CDR2 as SQIVND (reference sequence). There are 13 residues in the CDR3. V was cut by 9 bases and J by 2 bases, with 11 bases left in between. Written as DNA, the CDR3 is TGTGCCAGCGGGGATATCCCCTACAATGAGCAGTTCTTC. Protein sequence: CASGDIPYNEQFF.

The rearrangement links TRBV28 to TRBJ1-2, with D perhaps matching TRBD1 (5 bases). In germline, CDR1 is MDHEN, CDR2 SYDVKM. V gave up 6 bases and J gave up 4 bases, with 24 bases separating them. The CDR3 spans 17 residues. CDR3 in DNA: TGTGCCAGCAGCCCCTTGCCGATTGGGCCCGGGGGCTATGGCTACACCTTC. Amino acids: CASSPLPIGPGGYGYTF.

This clone was counted only a few times. This chain uses TRBV19 with TRBJ1-2; D ambiguous. Germline V gene sequence: CDR1 LNHDA, CDR2 SQIVND (reference sequence). This CDR3 is built from 12 residues. The V and J ends lost 7 bases and 8 bases respectively, with 14 bases between them. CDR3 in DNA: TGTGCCAGTAATTTTAGGGCTGACGGCTACACCTTC. Its protein product is CASNFRADGYTF.

The rearrangement links TRBV5-1 to TRBJ1-5; no clear D. CDR1 is SGHRS, CDR2 YFSETQ, per germline. V was cut by 5 bases and J by 7 bases, with 13 bases left in between. This CDR3 contains 13 residues. CDR3 sequence reads: CASSSVGEQPQHF. DNA of the CDR3: TGCGCCAGCAGTTCGGTAGGCGAGCAGCCCCAGCATTTT.

V gene TRBV28 combines with J gene TRBJ1-4; D is ambiguous. V lost 4 bases and J lost 3, with 15 bases in between. The CDR3 spans 16 residues. The V gene's germline CDR1 is MDHEN and CDR2 SYDVKM. CDR3 region: CASSSRMGRANEKLFF. CDR3 coding DNA: TGTGCCAGCAGTTCCCGGATGGGTAGAGCTAATGAAAAACTGTTTTTT.

This chain uses TRBV4-2 with TRBJ2-5; 8 nucleotides agree with TRBD2. The CDR3 runs to 17 residues. V was pared by 1 base and J by 1 base, with 8 bases of the junction left unmatched. CDR1 is LGHNA, CDR2 YNFKEQ, per germline. CDR3 region: CASSQGVSGNGQETQYF. CDR3 nucleotide sequence: TGTGCCAGCAGCCAAGGGGTTAGCGGGAACGGCCAAGAGACCCAGTACTTC.

This chain joins TRBV28 and TRBJ1-5; TRBD1 matches 7 bases. The V and J ends lost 3 bases and 5 bases, in that order; junction bases with no gene match: 7. CDR1 and CDR2 (germline): MDHEN, SYDVKM. The CDR3 spans 15 residues. CDR3 DNA: TGTGCCAGCAGTTTTGGCCAGGGGGTTCATCAGCCCCAGCATTTT. This gives the protein CASSFGQGVHQPQHF.

This rearrangement joins TRBV6-5 to TRBJ2-1, with D uncertain. The germline V gene has CDR1 MNHEY and CDR2 SVGAGI. The V and J ends lost 4 bases and 5 bases respectively, with 9 bases between them. CDR3 size: 13 residues. The CDR3 coding sequence is TGTGCCAGCAGTTTAATGGAAGACAATGAGCAGTTCTTC. This codes for CASSLMEDNEQFF.

V and J are TRBV6-5 and TRBJ2-7; TRBD2 matches at 8 bases. The junction had 8 bases not matched to a gene; V was cut back by 7 bases and J by 3 bases. Per the germline V gene, CDR1 is MNHEY and CDR2 is SVGAGI. This CDR3 spans 14 amino acids. DNA of the CDR3: TGTGCCAGCAATCCCGGGGGGGGACTCTACGAGCAGTACTTC. Protein product: CASNPGGGLYEQYF.

The rearrangement links TRBV6-1 to TRBJ2-3; a weak D match, TRBD2 (6 bases). Per the germline V gene, CDR1 is MNHNS and CDR2 is SASEGT. The CDR3 spans 15 residues. The germline V and J ends were trimmed by 3 bases and 5 bases, with 15 bases remaining between them. CDR3 in DNA: TGTGCCAGCAGTGAGCCGGGGGTAAGGGAAGATACGCAGTATTTT. Translation gives CASSEPGVREDTQYF.

The chain's CDR3 is CASSLLNQPQHF. In DNA, the CDR3 is TGTGCCAGCAGTTTGTTAAATCAGCCCCAGCATTTT. The chain recombines TRBV27 with TRBJ1-5, with D uncertain. CDR1 and CDR2 from the germline V gene are MNHEY and SMNVEV (reference sequence). CDR3 size: 12 residues. The V gene lost 3 bases and the J gene lost 4 bases, with 4 bases spanning the gap.

The chain recombines TRBV7-6 with TRBJ2-1; the match to TRBD2 covers 9 bases. This CDR3 region has 18 residues. Germline values: CDR1 SGHVS, CDR2 FNYEAQ. J was trimmed by 0 bases and V by 1 base; bases with no gene match: 7. DNA for the CDR3: TGTGCCAGCAGCTTAGGCGGGCTAGCGGGACACTCCTACAATGAGCAGTTCTTC. As protein: CASSLGGLAGHSYNEQFF.

On this clone: At one end, the junction sequence differs from germline, possibly due to a read error. CDR3 coding DNA: TGTGCCAGCAGTGACTCGGCGGGAGGGCACGACGAGCAGTACTTC. This codes for CASSDSAGGHDEQYF. The chain joins TRBV6-5 to TRBJ2-7, with TRBD2 matching 9 bases. The germline gives CDR1 MNHEY, CDR2 SVGAGI. The CDR3 is made up of 15 amino acids.

The chain is built from TRBV19 and TRBJ1-1, with TRBD1 as a possible D gene (5 bases). The CDR3 consists of 13 residues. Trimming shortened V by 3 bases and J by 1 base, and 6 bases separated the two germline ends. Germline V gene sequence: CDR1 LNHDA, CDR2 SQIVND (reference sequence). The CDR3, as DNA: TGTGCCAGTAGTATTACAGGGAACACTGAAGCTTTCTTT. Translating it yields CASSITGNTEAFF.